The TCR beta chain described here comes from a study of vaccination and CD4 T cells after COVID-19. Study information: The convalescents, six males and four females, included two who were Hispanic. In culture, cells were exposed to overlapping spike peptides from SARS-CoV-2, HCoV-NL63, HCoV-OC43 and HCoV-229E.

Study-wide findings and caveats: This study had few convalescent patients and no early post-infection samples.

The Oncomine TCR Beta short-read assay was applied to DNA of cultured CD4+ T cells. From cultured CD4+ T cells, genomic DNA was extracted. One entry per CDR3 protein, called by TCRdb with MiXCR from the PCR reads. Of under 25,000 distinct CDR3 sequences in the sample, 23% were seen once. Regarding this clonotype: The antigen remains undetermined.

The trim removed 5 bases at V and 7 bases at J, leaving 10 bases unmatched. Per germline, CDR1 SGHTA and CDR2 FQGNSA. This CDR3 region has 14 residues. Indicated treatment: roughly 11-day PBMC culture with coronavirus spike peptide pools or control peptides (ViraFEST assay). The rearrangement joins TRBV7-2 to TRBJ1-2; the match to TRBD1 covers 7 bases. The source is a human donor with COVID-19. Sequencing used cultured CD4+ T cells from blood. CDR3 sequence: CASSAVRTGFGYTF. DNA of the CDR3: TGTGCCAGCAGCGCAGTAAGGACAGGTTTTGGCTACACCTTC.